This TCR beta chain derives from a study of memory CD4+ T cells and cytomegalovirus serostatus. Study in general: Healthy Belgian adult donors included several CMV-positive and some 23 CMV-negative people. Study findings and constraints: 67 of 164 known CMV-associated TCRbeta sequences appeared in CD4+ memory. Repertoires predicted CMV serostatus with median bootstrapped AUC of about 0.95.

Remarks on this clone: What it recognizes is unknown.

Single viable CD3+CD4+CD8-CD45RO+ cells were sorted as the memory CD4+ T cells. This CDR3 contains 15 residues. The germline V gene has CDR1 SGHRS and CDR2 YFSETQ. Trimming shortened V by 0 bases and J by 3 bases, and 10 bases separated the two germline ends. Some clones are missing from TCRdb's copy, which holds only in-frame ones; the method was immunoSEQ multiplex PCR. The sample has around 76,000 clones, roughly 78% seen once. The J gene is TRBJ1-3, the V gene TRBV5-1; D may be TRBD1 (5 bases). The sequencing input was memory CD4+ T cells from blood. This TCR derives from an adult in good health and CMV-seropositive. The CDR3 region has the DNA TGCGCCAGCAGCTTGGCCGCGGGACGTGGAAACACCATATATTTT. It yields the protein CASSLAAGRGNTIYF.